Listed below are T cell receptor beta chains from one sample, sequenced in a study of T-cell memory formation after mild COVID-19. Via MiXCR, TCRdb re-called the 5' RACE reads, giving one row per CDR3 protein. Counted here are hundreds of thousands of distinct CDR3 sequences, 20% to 30% occurring once; the ten biggest clones make up around 13%. The specimen was PBMCs or a T cell subset sorted from them (not recorded which). These receptors all come from an adult woman who had mild COVID-19 (a few samples of this study predate the infection). Cell type and time point are not known. The CDR3 runs from the conserved cysteine through the conserved F or W. Fields, in order: D gene, V gene, clone size, J gene, CDR3 protein, CDR3 DNA. A D gene is named only where the DNA matches it firmly. Rows give clone size only sometimes, using once, few, many, or a class for an expanded clone.

NA	TRBV7-8	few	TRBJ2-3	CASSLGPGDTQYF	TGTGCCAGCAGCTTAGGGCCGGGAGATACGCAGTATTTT
TRBD2	TRBV20-1	few	TRBJ2-4	CSAFGGTSDAKNIQYF	TGCAGTGCTTTTGGGGGGACTAGCGATGCCAAAAACATTCAGTACTTC
TRBD2	TRBV12-3/TRBV12-4	NA	TRBJ2-2	CASSETPAGAGGELFF	TGTGCCAGCAGTGAGACTCCAGCGGGGGCGGGCGGGGAGCTGTTTTTT
TRBD2	TRBV12-3/TRBV12-4	NA	TRBJ2-1	CASSSGTSRNNEQFF	TGTGCCAGCAGTTCCGGGACTAGCCGGAACAATGAGCAGTTCTTC
NA	TRBV6-2/TRBV6-3	NA	TRBJ2-4	CASSYLGASAKNIQYF	TGTGCCAGCAGTTACCTTGGAGCGTCGGCCAAAAACATTCAGTACTTC
NA	TRBV5-1	NA	TRBJ2-7	CASSYGWEQYF	TGCGCCAGCAGTTACGGATGGGAGCAGTACTTC
NA	TRBV27	NA	TRBJ2-7	CASSYPGQAYEQYF	TGTGCCAGCAGTTACCCAGGACAAGCCTACGAGCAGTACTTC
TRBD2	TRBV9	few	TRBJ2-1	CASSVARAGGADNEQFF	TGTGCCAGCAGCGTAGCTAGGGCGGGAGGTGCTGACAATGAGCAGTTCTTC
NA	TRBV19	NA	TRBJ2-3	CASSIFSGDTQYF	TGTGCCAGTAGTATATTCTCGGGGGATACGCAGTATTTT
NA	TRBV5-1	NA	TRBJ2-3	CASSPARAEQDTQYF	TGCGCCAGCAGCCCGGCACGTGCGGAACAAGATACGCAGTATTTT
TRBD2	TRBV25-1	NA	TRBJ2-3	CASSDLAGASSTDTQYF	TGTGCCAGCAGTGACCTAGCGGGAGCTTCTAGCACAGATACGCAGTATTTT
TRBD1	TRBV3-1	few	TRBJ1-1	CASSLIPGQGLMNTEAFF	TGTGCCAGCAGCCTAATACCGGGACAGGGACTAATGAACACTGAAGCTTTCTTT
NA	TRBV12-3/TRBV12-4	many	TRBJ2-1	CASSFRLSGEQFF	TGTGCCAGCAGTTTTCGTCTTTCCGGTGAGCAGTTCTTC
TRBD1	TRBV5-1	few	TRBJ2-1	CASSFGTVNEQFF	TGCGCCAGCAGCTTCGGGACAGTCAATGAGCAGTTCTTC
NA	TRBV7-7	NA	TRBJ2-7	CASSNRDGGKREQYF	TGTGCTAGCAGCAACCGGGACGGTGGGAAGAGGGAGCAGTACTTC
NA	TRBV11-2	few	TRBJ2-1	CAVVGGGYNEQFF	TGTGCCGTCGTGGGGGGCGGCTACAATGAGCAGTTCTTC
TRBD2	TRBV3-1	NA	TRBJ2-1	CASSPGGLAGGEQFF	TGTGCCAGCAGCCCCGGGGGACTAGCGGGAGGTGAGCAGTTCTTC
NA	TRBV20-1	NA	TRBJ2-5	CSANPGETQYF	TGCAGTGCTAACCCGGGGGAGACCCAGTACTTC
NA	TRBV9	NA	TRBJ2-5	CASSVVGGMAQETQYF	TGTGCCAGCAGCGTAGTCGGCGGGATGGCACAAGAGACCCAGTACTTC
TRBD1	TRBV9	few	TRBJ2-7	CASSPRTGAYEQYF	TGTGCCAGCAGCCCCCGTACAGGGGCCTACGAGCAGTACTTC
NA	TRBV20-1	NA	TRBJ2-3	CSAQRGPTAGTQYF	TGCAGTGCTCAGAGGGGACCCACTGCGGGCACGCAGTATTTT
TRBD1	TRBV6-2/TRBV6-3	NA	TRBJ2-7	CASSYRDRGLDEQYF	TGTGCCAGCAGTTACCGGGACAGGGGGCTCGACGAGCAGTACTTC
TRBD2	TRBV20-1	NA	TRBJ2-7	CSARDRSGRLYEQYF	TGCAGTGCTAGAGACCGCAGCGGGAGACTCTACGAGCAGTACTTC
NA	TRBV20-1	many	TRBJ2-1	CSARDYNEQFF	TGCAGTGCTAGAGACTACAATGAGCAGTTCTTC
TRBD1	TRBV7-9	NA	TRBJ2-4	CASSLADRETKNIQYF	TGTGCCAGCAGCTTAGCGGACAGGGAGACCAAAAACATTCAGTACTTC
TRBD1	TRBV9	NA	TRBJ2-2	CASSVGQGGLTMAGELFF	TGTGCCAGCAGCGTAGGACAGGGGGGACTGACGATGGCCGGGGAGCTGTTTTTT
TRBD2	TRBV29-1	many	TRBJ2-3	CSVRTSGGTDTQYF	TGCAGCGTTCGGACTAGCGGGGGCACAGATACGCAGTATTTT
TRBD2	TRBV5-1	few	TRBJ2-1	CASSGGTSGSAYNEQFF	TGCGCCAGCAGCGGGGGGACTAGCGGGAGCGCCTACAATGAGCAGTTCTTC
NA	TRBV7-2	NA	TRBJ1-6	CASRGLDSYNSPLHF	TGTGCCAGCAGGGGGCTGGACTCCTATAATTCACCCCTCCACTTT
NA	TRBV15	NA	TRBJ1-4	CATSRDRPGGLFF	TGTGCCACCAGCAGAGACCGTCCAGGTGGACTGTTTTTT
TRBD1	TRBV6-1	NA	TRBJ1-2	CASSEEEGAGYGYTF	TGTGCCAGCAGTGAAGAAGAGGGGGCCGGCTATGGCTACACCTTC